This T cell receptor (beta chain) derives from a study of technical replicates of blood from several donors. Trimming took off 4 bases at V and 1 base at J, with 13 bases between the two ends. Per germline, CDR1 SNHLY and CDR2 FYNNEI. The CDR3 contains 15 residues. Profiling relied on immunoSEQ multiplex PCR, and the TCRdb table lists in-frame clones only, not all of them. The sample contains 65,000 to 70,000 clones, over 80% of which appear only once. This clone was seen just once. The TCR comes from a human donor in good health. Some clones in this sample may be carry-over from other donors' samples. Sequenced input: PBMCs. The chain joins TRBV2 to TRBJ2-5; no firm D call. CDR3 nucleotides: TGTGCCAGCAGTGTAATTCGAACACGCCAAGAGACCCAGTACTTC. This translates into CASSVIRTRQETQYF.